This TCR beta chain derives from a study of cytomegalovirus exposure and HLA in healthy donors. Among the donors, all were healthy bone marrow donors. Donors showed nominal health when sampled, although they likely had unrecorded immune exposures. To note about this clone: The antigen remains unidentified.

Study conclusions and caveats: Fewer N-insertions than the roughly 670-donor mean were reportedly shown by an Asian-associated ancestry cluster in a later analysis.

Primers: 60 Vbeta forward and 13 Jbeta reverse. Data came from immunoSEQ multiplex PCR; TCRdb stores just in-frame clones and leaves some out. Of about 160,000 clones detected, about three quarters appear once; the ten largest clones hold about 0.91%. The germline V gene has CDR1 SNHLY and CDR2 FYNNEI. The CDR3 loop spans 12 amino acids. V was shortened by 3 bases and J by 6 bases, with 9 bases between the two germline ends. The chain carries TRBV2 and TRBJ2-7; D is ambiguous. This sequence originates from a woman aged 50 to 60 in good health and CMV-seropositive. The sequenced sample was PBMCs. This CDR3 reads CASSELQPEQYF. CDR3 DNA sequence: TGTGCCAGCAGTGAGTTACAGCCCGAGCAGTACTTC. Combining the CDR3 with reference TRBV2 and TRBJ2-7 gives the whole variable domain EPEVTQTPSHQVTQMGQEVILRCVPISNHLYFYWYRQILGQKVEFLVSFYNNEISEKSEIFDDQFSVERPDGSNFTLKIRSTKLEDSAMYFCASSELQPEQYFGPGTRLTVT.